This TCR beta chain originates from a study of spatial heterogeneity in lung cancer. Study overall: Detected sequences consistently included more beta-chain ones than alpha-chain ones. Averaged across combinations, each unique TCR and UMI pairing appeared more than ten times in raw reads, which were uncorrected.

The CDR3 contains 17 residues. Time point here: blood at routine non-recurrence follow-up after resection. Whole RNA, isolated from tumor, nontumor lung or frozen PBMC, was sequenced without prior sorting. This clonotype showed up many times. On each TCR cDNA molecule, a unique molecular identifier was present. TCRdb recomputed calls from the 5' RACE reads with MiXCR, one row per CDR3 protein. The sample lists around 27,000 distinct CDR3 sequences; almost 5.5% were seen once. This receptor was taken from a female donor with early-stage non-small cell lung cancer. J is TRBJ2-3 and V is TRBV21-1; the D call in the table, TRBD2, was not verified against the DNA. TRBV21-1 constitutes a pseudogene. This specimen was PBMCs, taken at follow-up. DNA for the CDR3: TGTGCCAGCAGCGGTAAAGCTAGCGGGGGGAGGACAGATACGCAGTATTTT. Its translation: CASSGKASGGRTDTQYF.